This paragraph reports one TCR beta chain. Produced via immunoSEQ multiplex PCR; TCRdb's table is partial and in-frame only. The repertoire holds about 15,000 clones, with roughly 80% as singletons. The data derive from a study of early stage breast cancer tumors. Germline loops: CDR1 SGHKS, CDR2 YYEKEE (reference sequence). The junction had 8 bases not matched to a gene; V was cut back by 0 bases and J by 8 bases. The CDR3 is made up of 16 amino acids. This clonotype was sampled from a person aged 25 to 40 with breast cancer. This rearrangement joins TRBV5-5 to TRBJ1-6; 7 nucleotides agree with TRBD1. The sequenced sample consisted of normal breast tissue next to the tumor. The DNA of the CDR3 is TGTGCCAGCAGCTTGGGTTCGGACAGGCTCGATTCACCCCTCCACTTT. It specifies CASSLGSDRLDSPLHF. Complete variable domain (other parts from reference TRBV5-5 and TRBJ1-6): DAGVTQSPTHLIKTRGQQVTLRCSPISGHKSVSWYQQVLGQGPQFIFQYYEKEERGRGNFPDRFSARQFPNYSSELNVNALLLGDSALYLCASSLGSDRLDSPLHFGNGTRLTVT.